The clone carrying this TCR beta chain was seen a handful of times. Antigen specificity is unknown. The CDR3 has 14 amino acids. The V gene's germline CDR1 is SGDLS and CDR2 YYNGEE. The V gene lost 6 bases and the J gene lost 1 base, with 13 bases spanning the gap. These data are taken from a study of cytomegalovirus exposure and HLA in healthy donors. General study results and limits: Based on reports, TCR beta sequences accurately predicted HLA-A and HLA-B alleles for most subjects.

Vbeta (60) and Jbeta (13) primers were used in the PCR. Generated by immunoSEQ multiplex PCR, the TCRdb table keeps only in-frame clones and is missing some. The data hold around 170,000 clones, with roughly 77% observed a single time. J is TRBJ1-1 and V is TRBV9; D ambiguous. The receptor's source is a woman between 25 and 40 years old in good health and CMV-seropositive. Sequenced: PBMCs. The DNA for the CDR3 is TGTGCCAGCACCCCGAGCGGCGGGAACACTGAAGCTTTCTTT. This gives the protein CASTPSGGNTEAFF. Full variable domain (missing parts from reference TRBV9 and TRBJ1-1): DSGVTQTPKHLITATGQRVTLRCSPRSGDLSVYWYQQSLDQGLQFLIQYYNGEERAKGNILERFSAQQFPDLHSELNLSSLELGDSALYFCASTPSGGNTEAFFGQGTRLTVV.